This TCR beta chain was found in a study of T-cell memory formation after mild COVID-19. TCRdb re-derived calls from the 5' RACE reads in MiXCR, one entry per CDR3 protein. The sample records tens of thousands of distinct CDR3 sequences, roughly 26% being singletons. V lost 5 bases, J lost 4 bases, and 6 bases stayed unmatched. Germline-derived CDR1 and CDR2 are SEHNR and FQNEAQ (reference sequence). This CDR3 contains 15 residues. The sample comprised PBMCs or a T cell subset sorted from them (not recorded which). The clonotype was recovered from a man aged 18-30 years who had mild COVID-19 (a few samples of this study predate the infection). Cell type and time point are not known. This chain uses TRBV7-9 with TRBJ1-4; 8 nucleotides agree with TRBD1. DNA for the CDR3: TGTGCCAGCAGCAACCGGGACAGGCTTAATGAAAAACTGTTTTTT. Its translation: CASSNRDRLNEKLFF.